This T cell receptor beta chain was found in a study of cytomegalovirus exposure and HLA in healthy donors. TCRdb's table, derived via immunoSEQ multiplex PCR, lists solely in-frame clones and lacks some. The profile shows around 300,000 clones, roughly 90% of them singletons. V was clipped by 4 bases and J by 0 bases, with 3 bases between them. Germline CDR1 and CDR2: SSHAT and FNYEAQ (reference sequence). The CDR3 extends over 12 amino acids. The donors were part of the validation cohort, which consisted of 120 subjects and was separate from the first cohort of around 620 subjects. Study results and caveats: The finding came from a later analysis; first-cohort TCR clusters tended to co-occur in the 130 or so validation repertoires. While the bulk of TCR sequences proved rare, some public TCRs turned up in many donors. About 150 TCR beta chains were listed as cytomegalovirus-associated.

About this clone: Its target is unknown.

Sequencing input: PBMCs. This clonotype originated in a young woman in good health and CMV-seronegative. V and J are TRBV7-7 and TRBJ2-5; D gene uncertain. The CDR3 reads CASSSDQETQYF. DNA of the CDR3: TGTGCCAGCAGCTCGGACCAAGAGACCCAGTACTTC.